This T cell receptor beta chain was found in a study of T cell clonotyping in hematopoietic cell transplantation. General study findings and limits: After transplant, recipient diversity fell while pathologically expanded clonotypes grew through day 180. Few recipient clonotypes overlapped donors; over 95% were de novo at given depth. Cells were unsorted, so CD4 and CD8 contributions were not separated. Graft donor and pretransplant recipient Inverse Simpson Index values predicted broader posttransplant TCR diversity.

As concerns this clone: What it binds is unknown.

TCRdb's table, derived via immunoSEQ multiplex PCR, lists solely in-frame clones and lacks some. Counted here are some 30,000 clones, approximately 95% occurring once; the ten biggest clones make up approximately 1.5%. The junction had 7 bases not matched to a gene; V was cut back by 7 bases and J by 1 base. In germline, CDR1 is SEHNR, CDR2 FQNEAQ (reference sequence). CDR3 length equals 15 residues. The receptor's source is a man aged 50 to 60 in good health. Some clones in this sample may be carry-over from other donors' samples. Sequenced input: peripheral blood mononuclear cells. This rearrangement joins TRBV7-9 to TRBJ1-1; TRBD1 aligns across 9 bases. CDR3 sequence: CASTRGGQGNTEAFF. CDR3 nucleotides: TGTGCCAGCACCCGAGGGGGACAGGGGAACACTGAAGCTTTCTTT. Variable domain in full (rest from reference TRBV7-9 and TRBJ1-1): DTGVSQNPRHKITKRGQNVTFRCDPISEHNRLYWYRQTLGQGPEFLTYFQNEAQLEKSRLLSDRFSAERPKGSFSTLEIQRTEQGDSAMYLCASTRGGQGNTEAFFGQGTRLTVV.